Included here is one T cell receptor beta chain sequence, with context. Researchers ran the PCR with 60 Vbeta and 13 Jbeta primers. Generated by immunoSEQ multiplex PCR, the TCRdb table keeps only in-frame clones and is missing some. The profile shows around 100,000 clones, approximately 70% of them singletons. The data were obtained in a study of cytomegalovirus exposure and HLA in healthy donors. Study-level background: Counted in an early data release were roughly 81 million unique TCRs from HLA-typed donors.

From germline, CDR1 is LNHDA and CDR2 SQIVND (reference sequence). V lost 3 bases, J lost 5 bases, and 7 bases stayed unmatched. There are 15 residues in the CDR3. The genes are TRBV19 and TRBJ2-1, with TRBD1 identical over 7 bases. What was sequenced was PBMCs. The clonotype comes from a man between 35 and 55 years old in good health and CMV-seropositive. In nucleotides, the CDR3 is TGTGCCAGTAGTATGTGGGGACAGTCAAACAATGAGCAGTTCTTC. Translated, it gives CASSMWGQSNNEQFF.